These T cell receptor beta chains were read from a single sample in a study of T-cell reconstitution after alpha-beta-depleted transplantation in children. TCRdb re-called the PCR reads with MiXCR, one entry per CDR3 protein. Seen here are over 200,000 distinct CDR3 sequences, about 8.7% observed once, and the top ten hold 35%. The sample consisted of PBMCs, mostly from graft donor cells, taken 360 days after TCRalphabeta/CD19-depleted stem cell transplant. Receptor source: a male patient under 10 years old who had a stem cell transplant for acute myeloid leukemia, so the T cells may come from the graft donor. Both conserved end residues are part of each CDR3. D genes are given only for firm matches. The listing skips clone size in some rows; elsewhere it reads once, few, many or a size class.

TGTGCCAGCAGGGTCGGGGACAGTGCCCACAATGAGCAGTTCTTC | CASRVGDSAHNEQFF | TRBD1 | TRBJ2-1 | TRBV12-3/TRBV12-4 | .
TGTGCTAGCAGCTCAGGGACAGGGCTTTACAATGAGCAGTTCTTC | CASSSGTGLYNEQFF | TRBD1 | TRBJ2-1 | TRBV7-7 | .
TGCAGTGCTCGCCGGGGGGATAACAATCAGCCCCAGCATTTT | CSARRGDNNQPQHF | . | TRBJ1-5 | TRBV20-1 | .
TGCAGTGCTAGAGATGCAGGGACTATGAACACTGAAGCTTTCTTT | CSARDAGTMNTEAFF | . | TRBJ1-1 | TRBV20-1 | many
TGCGCCAGCAGCTTACAGGGACTCCTGTCGAACACTGAAGCTTTCTTT | CASSLQGLLSNTEAFF | . | TRBJ1-1 | TRBV5-1 | .
TGTGCCTGGAGCCACCTAGCGGCAGGGGAATGGGAGCAGTACTTC | CAWSHLAAGEWEQYF | . | TRBJ2-7 | TRBV30 | .
TGTGCCAGCAGTTACGGACAGGCCGAGACCCAGTACTTC | CASSYGQAETQYF | TRBD1 | TRBJ2-5 | TRBV6-2/TRBV6-3 | many
TGCGCCAGCAGCTTCGGCAACACAGATACGCAGTATTTT | CASSFGNTDTQYF | . | TRBJ2-3 | TRBV5-1 | many
TGTGCCAGCGGGACCTCGGGACTAGTGAATGAGCAGTTCTTC | CASGTSGLVNEQFF | TRBD2 | TRBJ2-1 | TRBV2 | few
TGTGCCAGCAGCGATCAGTTTGAGCAGATGAACACTGAAGCTTTCTTT | CASSDQFEQMNTEAFF | . | TRBJ1-1 | TRBV7-3 | .